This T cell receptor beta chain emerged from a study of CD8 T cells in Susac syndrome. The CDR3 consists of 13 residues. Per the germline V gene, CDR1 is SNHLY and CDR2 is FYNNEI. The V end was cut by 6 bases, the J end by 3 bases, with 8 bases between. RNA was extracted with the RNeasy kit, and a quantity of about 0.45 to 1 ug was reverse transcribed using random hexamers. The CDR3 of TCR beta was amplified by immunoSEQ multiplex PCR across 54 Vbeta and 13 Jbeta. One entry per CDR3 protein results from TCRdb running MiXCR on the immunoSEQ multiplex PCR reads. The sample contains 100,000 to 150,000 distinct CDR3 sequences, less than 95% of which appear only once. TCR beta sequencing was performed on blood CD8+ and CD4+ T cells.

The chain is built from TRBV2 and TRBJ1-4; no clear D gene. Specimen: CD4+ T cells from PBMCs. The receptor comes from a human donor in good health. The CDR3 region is CASRPMANEKLFF. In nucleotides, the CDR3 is TGTGCCAGCAGACCCATGGCTAATGAAAAACTGTTTTTT.